Sequencing of this TCR beta chain was carried out in a study of blood T cell repertoires in COVID-19. Study-level information: Samples taken during acute and convalescent COVID-19 were collected in the United States, Italy and Spain. Sources were T cells, B-cell-depleted T cells, or PBMCs; the material itself was cDNA or gDNA.

The germline V gene has CDR1 MNHNS and CDR2 SASEGT. The CDR3 covers 15 residues. V dropped 3 bases and J dropped 9 bases, with 15 bases sitting between them. Seattle's enrolled individuals joined amid active infection and were then monitored longitudinally. As handled by the study authors: For nucleated cells, counts were estimated from reference gene primer amplification. Method: immunoSEQ multiplex PCR; TCRdb's copy keeps in-frame clones and lacks some. V, J and clone size are taken as reported in that table, and D and trimming were inferred from the DNA itself. Of 100,000 to 150,000 clones detected, around 89% appear once; the ten largest clones hold approximately 4.5%.

The receptor comes from a man aged 55 to 69 with COVID-19, enrolled during active disease. The chain has TRBV6-1 and TRBJ1-6; perhaps TRBD1 as D (5 bases). The sequenced sample was peripheral blood. This CDR3 reads CASSEWAGSSSPLHF. CDR3 coding DNA: TGTGCCAGCAGTGAGTGGGCAGGGTCGTCTTCACCCCTCCACTTT.